The T cell receptor beta chain described here comes from a study of blood T cell repertoires in COVID-19. Across the whole study: Samples taken during acute and convalescent COVID-19 were collected in the United States, Italy and Spain. In each case, the material was cDNA or gDNA derived from T cells, B-cell-depleted T cells, or PBMCs.

Per the study methods: Estimated nucleated cell counts came from reference gene primer amplification. Clones were sequenced by immunoSEQ multiplex PCR, and TCRdb holds only the in-frame ones, with some missing. V, J and clone size derive from that table, while D and trimming were established from the DNA sequence. The profile covers under 250,000 clones, with roughly 80% appearing a single time and approximately 2.6% taken by the ten largest. The CDR3 has 13 amino acids. V shed 11 bases and J 8 bases; nucleotides not matched to a gene: 11. Germline V gene lookup returns CDR1 LNHDA and CDR2 SQIVND (reference sequence).

This sequence originates from a woman aged 70 to 79 with active or convalescent COVID-19. The specimen was peripheral blood. The chain couples TRBV19 to TRBJ1-2, with 10 bases lining up with TRBD1. This CDR3 reads CAGSQTGGRGYTF. CDR3 DNA: TGTGCCGGATCTCAGACAGGGGGCAGGGGCTACACCTTC.